This entry describes one TCR beta chain. Its target is unknown. Isolated RNA was reverse transcribed in full, so expressed TCRB transcripts were sequenced. Using immunoSEQ multiplex PCR, the repertoire was profiled, and TCRdb retains in-frame clones only, with some absent. The sample consists of 200,000 to 300,000 clones, approximately 10% of them appearing once. The sample comes from a study of beta chain features in type 1 diabetes. Every donor provided one heparinised blood draw, which averaged approximately 100 mL. V was shortened by 2 bases and J by 2 bases, with 13 bases between the two germline ends. The CDR3 loop spans 15 amino acids. Germline V gives CDR1 SEHNR, CDR2 FQNEAQ (reference sequence). Findings of the study overall: TCRB CDR3s were moderately but significantly shorter in Type 1 diabetes patients in all four CD4+ subsets.

Input material: naive CD4+ T cells from blood. This TCR derives from a man aged 25-40 years with type 1 diabetes. The V and J genes are TRBV7-9 and TRBJ2-7; tentatively, D is TRBD2 (7 bases). The CDR3 nucleotides read TGTGCCAGCAGCTTAAGGGGGGGGGCCGCCTACGAGCAGTACTTC. This sequence encodes CASSLRGGAAYEQYF.